The 23 T cell receptor beta chains below all came from one sample that was sequenced in a study of shared clonotypes between healthy human individuals (TCRdb year 2020). The method behind the library was the immunoSEQ multiplex PCR assay. TCRdb stores this immuneACCESS table with in-frame sequences only. Part of the clones is absent; in the studies checked, under half of the shortfall reflects unresolved V genes, and no reason is known for the rest. This sample comprises roughly 400,000 clones, approximately 97% of them detected only once. Around 0.29% of the sample is taken by the ten largest. The sequenced sample consisted of memory CD8+ T cells sorted from blood. This sample's cell subset or site label indicates: CD45RO+ cells pooled with CCR7-negative TemRA cells. Receptors were obtained from a man aged 25 to 40 in good health.

This sequence joins TRBV7-9 and TRBJ1-1; D not resolved. Per germline, CDR1 SEHNR and CDR2 FQNEAQ (reference sequence). This CDR3 has 11 residues. V was clipped by 6 bases and J by 7 bases, with 9 bases between them. The CDR3 spells CASRSGGEAFF. The CDR3 region has the DNA TGTGCCAGCAGGAGTGGCGGTGAAGCTTTCTTT.

In DNA form, the CDR3 reads TGTGCCAGCAGCACGACTAGCGGGGACTACAATGAGCAGTTCTTC. Its protein product is CASSTTSGDYNEQFF. This chain connects TRBV7-9 to TRBJ2-1, with 11 positions matching TRBD2. V lost 5 bases, J lost 3 bases, and 3 bases stayed unmatched. Germline-derived CDR1 and CDR2 are SEHNR and FQNEAQ (reference sequence). The CDR3 covers 15 residues.

The genes are TRBV6-5 and TRBJ1-1; 8 bases align to TRBD1. After removal of 0 bases from V and 8 bases from J, the junction contained 2 bases not matched to a gene. From germline, CDR1 is MNHEY and CDR2 SVGAGI. The CDR3 is 13 residues long. The CDR3 region has the DNA TGTGCCAGCAGTTACTCGGGGGACAGGGAAGCTTTCTTT. Translated: CASSYSGDREAFF.

V and J are TRBV30 and TRBJ2-5; D is uncertain. Germline V gene data show CDR1 as GTSNPN and CDR2 as SVGIG (reference sequence). Trimming pared 1 base from V and 3 bases from J, leaving 9 bases between. The CDR3 consists of 13 residues. Written as DNA, the CDR3 is TGTGCCTGGAGTGGCGAGACGAAAGAGACCCAGTACTTC. Protein sequence: CAWSGETKETQYF.

This clone was detected a few times. This chain links TRBV6-6 with TRBJ2-1; a possible D gene is TRBD2 (6 bases). Trimming shortened V by 10 bases and J by 8 bases, and 6 bases separated the two germline ends. The length of the CDR3 is 9 residues. The germline V gene encodes CDR1 MNHNY and CDR2 SVGAGI (reference sequence). In nucleotides, the CDR3 is TGTGCCACGGGGGATGAGCAGTTCTTC. Protein sequence: CATGDEQFF.

V and J are TRBV25-1 and TRBJ1-5, with 11 bases that match TRBD1. V lost 11 bases to trimming and J lost 7 bases; unmatched junction nucleotides: 10. The CDR3 has 14 residues. Germline V gene data show CDR1 as MGHDK and CDR2 as SYGVNS. CDR3 in amino acids: CARTGQGAGQPQHF. In nucleotides, the CDR3 is TGTGCCCGGACCGGACAGGGGGCAGGACAGCCCCAGCATTTT.

The rearrangement joins TRBV5-1 to TRBJ2-1, with D tentatively TRBD2 (6 bases). Trimming pared 0 bases from V and 5 bases from J, leaving 6 bases between. This CDR3 has 13 residues. Germline CDR1 SGHRS, CDR2 YFSETQ. Written as DNA, the CDR3 is TGCGCCAGCAGCTTGGGGGAGGACAATGAGCAGTTCTTC. It yields the protein CASSLGEDNEQFF.

The rearrangement joins TRBV9 to TRBJ2-5; 8 positions match TRBD2. The ends lost 3 bases at V and 1 base at J; junction bases unmatched: 5. The CDR3 has 15 residues. Germline V gives CDR1 SGDLS, CDR2 YYNGEE. The CDR3 loop is CASSAKLAVQETQYF. The DNA of the CDR3 is TGTGCCAGCAGCGCCAAACTAGCGGTCCAAGAGACCCAGTACTTC.

This clone was observed once. This chain connects TRBV5-1 to TRBJ2-1; 9 nucleotides line up with TRBD2. CDR3 length: 15 residues. The V gene end was trimmed by 1 base and the J gene end by 2 bases; junction bases not matched to a gene: 1. The germline V gene encodes CDR1 SGHRS and CDR2 YFSETQ. The CDR3 loop reads CASSLRLAAYNEQFF. The CDR3 DNA follows: TGCGCCAGCAGCTTGAGACTAGCGGCCTACAATGAGCAGTTCTTC.

The chain joins TRBV7-9 to TRBJ1-2; 9 positions match TRBD1. CDR1 SEHNR and CDR2 FQNEAQ come from the germline V gene (reference sequence). Trimming removed 5 bases from V and 8 bases from J; junction bases left unmatched: 9. The CDR3 has 14 residues. CDR3 bases: TGTGCCAGCAGCCCCTTTGACAGGGGGAAAGGCTACACCTTC. This translates into CASSPFDRGKGYTF.

V and J are TRBV7-9 and TRBJ2-1; D tentatively reads TRBD1 or TRBD2 (6 bases each). There are 15 residues in the CDR3. Per germline, CDR1 SEHNR and CDR2 FQNEAQ (reference sequence). The ends were cut back, 2 bases at V and 8 bases at J, with 16 bases in the middle. The chain's CDR3 is CASSLQGRRAHEQFF. The CDR3 DNA is TGTGCCAGCAGCTTACAGGGGCGGAGGGCCCATGAGCAGTTCTTC.

The chain employs TRBV25-1 and TRBJ1-2, with TRBD1 matching 9 bases. V trimming: 4 bases; J trimming: 8 bases; junction bases outside the gene matches: 5. This CDR3 has 13 amino acids. Germline CDR1 reads MGHDK; CDR2 reads SYGVNS. CDR3: CASSGTGGNGYTF. CDR3 coding DNA: TGTGCCAGCAGTGGAACAGGGGGCAACGGCTACACCTTC.

The rearrangement uses TRBV5-8 and TRBJ1-3; 7 positions match TRBD1. Germline CDR1 SGHTS, CDR2 YDEGEE. V shed 8 bases, J shed 0 bases, and the junction held 5 bases outside the gene matches. There are 14 residues in the CDR3. CDR3 residues: CARGGQSSGNTIYF. In nucleotides, the CDR3 is TGTGCCAGGGGGGGACAGAGCTCTGGAAACACCATATATTTT. Full variable domain (remainder filled in from reference TRBV5-8 and TRBJ1-3): EAGVTQSPTHLIKTRGQQATLRCSPISGHTSVYWYQQALGLGLQFLLWYDEGEERNRGNFPPRFSGRQFPNYSSELNVNALELEDSALYLCARGGQSSGNTIYFGEGSWLTVV.

This sequence joins TRBV5-1 and TRBJ1-2; D not resolved. The CDR3 extends over 12 amino acids. Deletions cut 4 bases from V and 8 bases from J, with 12 bases between. CDR1 SGHRS and CDR2 YFSETQ come from the germline V gene. CDR3 DNA: TGCGCCAGCAGCCGAGAACGGGCGGGCTACACCTTC. Translation: CASSRERAGYTF.

The CDR3 nucleotides are TGTGCCAGCAGCTTGAGGTTTTACCCCTACGAGCAGTACTTC. This gives the protein CASSLRFYPYEQYF. The gene calls are TRBV5-8 and TRBJ2-7; D is unclear. This CDR3 is 14 amino acids long. Germline V gene data show CDR1 as SGHTS and CDR2 as YDEGEE. Trimming stripped 1 base from V and 2 bases from J, with 10 bases between.

The chain links TRBV7-6 to TRBJ2-5; 7 bases agree with TRBD1. Unmatched junction bases numbered 1, after V lost 3 bases and J lost 3 bases. Per germline, CDR1 SGHVS and CDR2 FNYEAQ. The CDR3 extends over 13 amino acids. The CDR3 DNA reads TGTGCCAGCAGCTTTGACAGGGAAGAGACCCAGTACTTC. Protein: CASSFDREETQYF.

The chain recombines TRBV7-9 with TRBJ2-4; 7 bases match TRBD1. The CDR3 has 17 amino acids. Per germline, CDR1 SEHNR and CDR2 FQNEAQ (reference sequence). V shed 5 bases and J 2 bases; nucleotides not matched to a gene: 12. CDR3 in amino acids: CASSPRTGKETKNIQYF. In DNA form, the CDR3 reads TGTGCCAGCAGCCCCCGGACAGGAAAAGAAACCAAAAACATTCAGTACTTC. Supplemented by reference TRBV7-9 and TRBJ2-4, the full variable domain reads DTGVSQNPRHKITKRGQNVTFRCDPISEHNRLYWYRQTLGQGPEFLTYFQNEAQLEKSRLLSDRFSAERPKGSFSTLEIQRTEQGDSAMYLCASSPRTGKETKNIQYFGAGTRLSVL.

The CDR3 coding sequence is TGTGCCAGCAGCGGTGACCGGGGGGTTTCCGAGCAGTACTTC. It yields the protein CASSGDRGVSEQYF. The genes are TRBV5-6 and TRBJ2-7; 7 nucleotides line up with TRBD2. V trimming: 4 bases; J trimming: 6 bases; junction bases outside the gene matches: 10. Germline lookup yields CDR1 SGHDT and CDR2 YYEEEE. The CDR3 has 14 residues.

The V and J genes are TRBV27 and TRBJ2-3, with D possibly being TRBD1 (6 bases). CDR1 MNHEY and CDR2 SMNVEV come from the germline V gene (reference sequence). The CDR3 covers 14 residues. V lost 6 bases, J lost 11 bases, and 21 bases lay in between. The CDR3 loop is CASRPVLGADRQYF. The CDR3 bases are TGTGCCAGCAGGCCCGTCCTGGGGGCGGACAGGCAGTATTTT.

V is TRBV28 and J is TRBJ2-3; tentative D call: TRBD2 (6 bases). CDR1 is MDHEN and CDR2 is SYDVKM in the germline V gene. Trimming removed 6 bases from V and 2 bases from J, with 12 bases in between. This CDR3 region has 14 residues. Here the CDR3 reads CASRGLTHTDTQYF. CDR3 nucleotide sequence: TGTGCCAGCAGGGGACTTACCCACACAGATACGCAGTATTTT.

The chain is built from TRBV7-3 and TRBJ2-3, with a possible D match to TRBD1 (5 bases). In germline, CDR1 is SGHTA, CDR2 FQGTGA. The CDR3 length is 15 residues. Trimming stripped 4 bases from V and 3 bases from J, with 14 bases between. CDR3 protein: CASSSTGGVTDTQYF. The CDR3 DNA reads TGTGCCAGCAGCTCAACAGGTGGGGTTACAGATACGCAGTATTTT.

The chain joins TRBV19 to TRBJ2-1; D perhaps matches TRBD1 (6 bases). CDR1 and CDR2 from the germline V gene are LNHDA and SQIVND (reference sequence). The V gene lost 5 bases and the J gene lost 4 bases, with 15 bases spanning the gap. The CDR3 covers 15 residues. The CDR3 DNA sequence: TGTGCCAGTAGTGATCAGGGGATGGTATACAATGAGCAGTTCTTC. Encoded protein: CASSDQGMVYNEQFF. Together with reference TRBV19 and TRBJ2-1, the CDR3 gives the full variable domain: DGGITQSPKYLFRKEGQNVTLSCEQNLNHDAMYWYRQDPGQGLRLIYYSQIVNDFQKGDIAEGYSVSREKKESFPLTVTSAQKNPTAFYLCASSDQGMVYNEQFFGPGTRLTVL.

The gene calls are TRBV20-1 and TRBJ1-1; D is unresolved. Germline V gene sequence: CDR1 DFQATT, CDR2 SNEGSKA (reference sequence). The V and J ends lost 6 bases and 4 bases respectively, with 9 bases between them. The CDR3 sequence is 11 residues long. CDR3 residues: CSAPVLTEAFF. DNA for the CDR3: TGCAGTGCCCCCGTCCTCACTGAAGCTTTCTTT.